This T cell receptor beta chain originates from a study of blood T cell repertoires in COVID-19. The wider study: The origin of the acute and convalescent COVID-19 samples was the United States, Italy and Spain.

Original processing notes: Reference gene primer amplification in the assay estimated nucleated cell counts. Data came from immunoSEQ multiplex PCR; TCRdb stores just in-frame clones and leaves some out. V and J calls and clone size are given by that table; D and trimming were obtained from the DNA. The sample has 120,000 or so clones, over 65% seen once. The clonotype originates from a human donor with acute or convalescent COVID-19. The donor label of this sample is uncertain. What was sequenced was peripheral blood.

The CDR3 coding sequence is TGTGCCTGGAAGGGGGTGGGTAATTCACCCCTCCACTTT. Residues: CAWKGVGNSPLHF. This chain joins TRBV30 and TRBJ1-6; tentatively, D is TRBD1 (6 bases). Germline V gene sequence: CDR1 GTSNPN, CDR2 SVGIG (reference sequence). The V gene lost 4 bases and the J gene lost 6 bases, with 10 bases spanning the gap. This CDR3 contains 13 residues.